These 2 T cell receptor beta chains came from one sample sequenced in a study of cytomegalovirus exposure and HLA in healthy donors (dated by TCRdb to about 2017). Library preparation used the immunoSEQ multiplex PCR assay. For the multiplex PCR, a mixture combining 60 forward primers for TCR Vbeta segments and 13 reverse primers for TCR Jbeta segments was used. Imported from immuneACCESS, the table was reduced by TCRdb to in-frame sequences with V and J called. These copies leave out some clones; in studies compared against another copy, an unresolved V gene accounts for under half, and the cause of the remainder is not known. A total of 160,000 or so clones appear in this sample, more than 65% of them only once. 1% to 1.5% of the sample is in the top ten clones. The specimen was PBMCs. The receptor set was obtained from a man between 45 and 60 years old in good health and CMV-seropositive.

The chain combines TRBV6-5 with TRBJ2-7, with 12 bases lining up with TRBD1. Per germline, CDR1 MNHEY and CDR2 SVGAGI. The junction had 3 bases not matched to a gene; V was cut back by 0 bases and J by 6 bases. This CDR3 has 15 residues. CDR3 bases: TGTGCCAGCAGTTACTCGGGACAGGGGGCAATCGAGCAGTACTTC. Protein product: CASSYSGQGAIEQYF.

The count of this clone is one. The CDR3 here is CASSLGTVRSNEQFF. CDR3 nucleotide sequence: TGTGCCAGCAGCTTAGGGACAGTGAGATCCAATGAGCAGTTCTTC. The chain recombines TRBV7-8 with TRBJ2-1, with a possible D match to TRBD1 (6 bases). Germline V gene data show CDR1 as SGHVS and CDR2 as FQNEAQ. This CDR3 spans 15 amino acids. The V end was cut by 1 base, the J end by 6 bases, with 13 bases between.